The table lists the clone carrying this TCR beta chain with a few counts. The antigen remains undetermined. General study points: Greatest tumor Treg TCR overlap was with tumor naive CD4+ cells.

Per the germline V gene, CDR1 is MDHEN and CDR2 is SYDVKM. The CDR3 length is 15 residues. V lost 3 bases and J lost 4; bases outside the gene matches: 5. Semi-nested PCR with Nested Universal Primer A followed constant-region reverse priming of full-length variable regions. TCRdb re-analysed the 5' RACE reads in MiXCR, keeping a single row per CDR3 protein. The sample has tens of thousands of distinct CDR3 sequences, about 24% seen once. This receptor was taken from a female donor with breast cancer. The sample taken for sequencing was memory CD4+ T cells sorted from blood. The subset is: memory CD4+ T cells, CD4+CD45RO+CD25-. The rearrangement joins TRBV28 to TRBJ2-7; the match to TRBD2 covers 11 bases. Here the CDR3 reads CASSLRGLADYEQYF. The DNA of the CDR3 is TGTGCCAGCAGTTTGAGGGGACTAGCGGATTACGAGCAGTACTTC.